The sequence of this T cell receptor (beta chain) was determined in a study of OX40 agonist ivuxolimab in advanced cancers. Findings and limits, study-wide: The average count of expanded clones was higher among CD8+ T cells than among CD4+. People who partly responded at 0.1-3.0 mg/kg had some of the least clonal expansion seen.

This clone is labeled large. Its antigen is as yet unknown. Clones were sequenced by immunoSEQ multiplex PCR, and TCRdb holds only the in-frame ones, with some missing. The data show about 5,900 clones, 81% seen once. The source of this sequence is an adult with an advanced solid tumor such as melanoma, head and neck, liver or kidney cancer. The material was CD4+ or CD8+ T cells sorted from blood, obtained in a trial of the OX40 agonist ivuxolimab.

The CDR3 region is CASSLDRVPDQPQHF. CDR3 sequence (DNA): TGTGCCAGCAGTCTTGACAGGGTCCCTGATCAGCCCCAGCATTTT. The V and J genes are TRBV6-1 and TRBJ1-5; TRBD1 matches at 7 bases. There are 15 residues in the CDR3. The V gene's germline CDR1 is MNHNS and CDR2 SASEGT. The V and J ends lost 5 bases and 5 bases, in that order; junction bases with no gene match: 9.